The clone carrying this T cell receptor (beta chain) was counted many times. Antigen specificity is unknown. Germline values: CDR1 SGHTA, CDR2 FQGNSA. V dropped 5 bases and J dropped 6 bases, with 8 bases sitting between them. The length of the CDR3 is 13 residues. Molecules of cDNA were individually given unique molecular identifiers that were attached to them. TCRdb reprocessed the 5' RACE reads via MiXCR and lists one record per CDR3 protein. The sample lists 30,000 to 40,000 distinct CDR3 sequences; 4.5% to 5.5% were seen once. The data were taken from a study of early T cells in non-severe SARS-CoV-2 infection. Study context: Whole-blood bulk RNA, unsorted, was sequenced, and chains were unpaired. Study-wide findings and caveats: Sequences matched to VDJdb favored anti-spike CD8 responses, while private and CD4 specificities were missed.

The chain couples TRBV7-2 to TRBJ1-6; D uncertain. Sequences were obtained from whole blood. The sequence came from an adult who was a healthcare worker with PCR-confirmed SARS-CoV-2 infection or an uninfected control (not recorded which). The CDR3 region has the DNA TGTGCCAGCAGCCCGAGCGTTAATTCACCCCTCCACTTT. Translation: CASSPSVNSPLHF.